This T cell receptor (beta chain) was recovered during a study of blood T cells in healthy people across ages. Overall study results and limits: Conclusively comparing naive with antigen-experienced cells was impossible with unsorted PBMCs. There were more naive CD4+ cells and higher diversity in long-lived donors than in aged donors.

Primed by a sample-barcoded 5' primer and a J-beta primer mix, a second PCR proceeded for about 7 to 11 cycles. Each cDNA molecule was tagged by a template-switch adaptor that had 12 random nucleotides. Each CDR3 protein gets one entry after TCRdb re-called the 5' RACE reads with MiXCR. The sample yields roughly 900,000 distinct CDR3 sequences, 25% to 30% seen once. The CDR3 consists of 14 residues. The V end lost 4 bases, the J end lost 2 bases, and 10 bases lay between the germline ends. Germline V gene data show CDR1 as SEHNR and CDR2 as FQNEAQ (reference sequence). This clonotype was seen at least ten times. The target antigen is unknown.

Sequences were obtained from blood. This chain joins TRBV7-9 and TRBJ2-3; possible D gene TRBD1, 6 bases. The source of this sequence is a woman aged 80 or over in good health. The CDR3 coding sequence is TGTGCCAGCAGCTACCGGGACAACACAGATACGCAGTATTTT. Translating it yields CASSYRDNTDTQYF.